Detailed here is one TCR beta chain. The data originate from a study of technical replicates of blood from a few donors. Germline trimming cut 5 bases from V and 1 base from J; bases unmatched to any gene: 8. CDR3 size: 16 residues. Germline CDR1 reads SGHNT; CDR2 reads YENEEA. Sequencing was performed with immunoSEQ multiplex PCR; in TCRdb, only in-frame clones are kept and a portion is missing. The data show about 70,000 clones, around 94% seen once. The receptor was isolated from a human donor in good health. The gene calls are TRBV11-3 and TRBJ1-2, with 9 bases matching TRBD1. Sequenced: T cells isolated from PBMCs. The CDR3, as DNA: TGTGCCAGCAGCAGCCGGGACAGGGAAATTAACTATGGCTACACCTTC. Amino acid sequence: CASSSRDREINYGYTF. Complete variable domain (other parts from reference TRBV11-3 and TRBJ1-2): EAGVVQSPRYKIIEKKQPVAFWCNPISGHNTLYWYLQNLGQGPELLIRYENEEAVDDSQLPKDRFSAERLKGVDSTLKIQPAELGDSAVYLCASSSRDREINYGYTFGSGTRLTVV.